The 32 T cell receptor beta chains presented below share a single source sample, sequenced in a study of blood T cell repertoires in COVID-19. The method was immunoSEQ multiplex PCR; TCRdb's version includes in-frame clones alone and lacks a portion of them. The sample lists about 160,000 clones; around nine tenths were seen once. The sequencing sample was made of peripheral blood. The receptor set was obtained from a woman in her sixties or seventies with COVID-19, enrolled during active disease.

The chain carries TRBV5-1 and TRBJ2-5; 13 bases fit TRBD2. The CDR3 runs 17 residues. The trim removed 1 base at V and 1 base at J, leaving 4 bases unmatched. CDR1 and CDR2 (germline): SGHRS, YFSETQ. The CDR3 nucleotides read TGCGCCAGCAGCTTGCCCGGACTAGCGGGGGTCCAAGAGACCCAGTACTTC. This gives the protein CASSLPGLAGVQETQYF.

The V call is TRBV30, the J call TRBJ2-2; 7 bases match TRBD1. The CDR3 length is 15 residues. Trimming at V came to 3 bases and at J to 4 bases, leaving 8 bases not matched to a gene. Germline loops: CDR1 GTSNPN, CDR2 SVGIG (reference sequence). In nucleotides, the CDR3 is TGTGCCTGGAGGAGAAGAGGGGGCCTCACCGGGGAGCTGTTTTTT. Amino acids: CAWRRRGGLTGELFF.

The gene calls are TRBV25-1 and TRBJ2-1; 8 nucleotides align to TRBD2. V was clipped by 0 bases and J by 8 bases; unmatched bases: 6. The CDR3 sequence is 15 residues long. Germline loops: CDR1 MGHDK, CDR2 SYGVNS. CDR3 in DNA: TGTGCCAGCAGTGAATATGTCGGGGGGGGAGATGAGCAGTTCTTC. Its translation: CASSEYVGGGDEQFF.

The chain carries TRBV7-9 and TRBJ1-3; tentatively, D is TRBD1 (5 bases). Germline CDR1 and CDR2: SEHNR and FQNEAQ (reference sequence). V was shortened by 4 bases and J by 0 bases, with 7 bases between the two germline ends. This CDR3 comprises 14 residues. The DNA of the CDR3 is TGTGCCAGCAGCTCGACAGCCTCTGGAAACACCATATATTTT. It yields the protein CASSSTASGNTIYF.

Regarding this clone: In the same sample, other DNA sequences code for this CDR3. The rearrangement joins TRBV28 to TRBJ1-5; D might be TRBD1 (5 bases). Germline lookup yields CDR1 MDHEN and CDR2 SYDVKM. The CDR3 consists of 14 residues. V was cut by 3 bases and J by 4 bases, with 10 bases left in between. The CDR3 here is CASSLGGTNQPQHF. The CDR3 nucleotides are TGTGCCAGCAGTTTGGGGGGGACTAATCAGCCCCAGCATTTT.

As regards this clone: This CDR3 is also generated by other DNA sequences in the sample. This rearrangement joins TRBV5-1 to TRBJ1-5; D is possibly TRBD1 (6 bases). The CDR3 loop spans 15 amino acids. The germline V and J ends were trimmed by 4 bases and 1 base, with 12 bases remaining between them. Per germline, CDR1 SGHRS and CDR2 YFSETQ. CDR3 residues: CASSPGTSSNQPQHF. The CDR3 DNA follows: TGCGCCAGCAGCCCCGGGACATCGAGCAATCAGCCCCAGCATTTT.

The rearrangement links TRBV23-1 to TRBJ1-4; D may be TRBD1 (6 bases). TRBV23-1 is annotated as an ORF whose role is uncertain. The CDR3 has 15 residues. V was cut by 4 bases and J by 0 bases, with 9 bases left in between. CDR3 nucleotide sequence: TGCGCCAGCAGTCCCGGACAGTCAACTAATGAAAAACTGTTTTTT. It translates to CASSPGQSTNEKLFF.

CDR3 protein: CASSARGIGGAKNIQYF. The CDR3 nucleotides are TGTGCCAGCAGCGCCAGGGGGATCGGAGGGGCCAAAAACATTCAGTACTTC. V and J are TRBV21-1 and TRBJ2-4; the tabulated D call, TRBD1, remains unverified against the DNA. TRBV21-1 represents a pseudogene. The CDR3 consists of 17 residues.

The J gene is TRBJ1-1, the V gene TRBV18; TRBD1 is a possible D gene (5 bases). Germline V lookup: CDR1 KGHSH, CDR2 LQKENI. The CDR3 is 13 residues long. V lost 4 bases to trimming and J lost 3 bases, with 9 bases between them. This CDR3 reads CASSQGMDTEAFF. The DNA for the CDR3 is TGTGCCAGCTCACAGGGGATGGACACTGAAGCTTTCTTT.

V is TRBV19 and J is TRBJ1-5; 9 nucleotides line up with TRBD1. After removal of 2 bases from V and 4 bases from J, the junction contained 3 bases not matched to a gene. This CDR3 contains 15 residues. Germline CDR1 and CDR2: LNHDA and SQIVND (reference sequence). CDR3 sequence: CASSIRTGENQPQHF. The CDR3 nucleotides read TGTGCCAGTAGTATAAGGACAGGGGAAAATCAGCCCCAGCATTTT.

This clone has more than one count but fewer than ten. DNA for the CDR3: TGTGCCAGCAGTTACTCACAGGATGAGTGCTACACCTTC. Translation gives CASSYSQDECYTF. This sequence joins TRBV6-5 and TRBJ1-2; the D gene is possibly TRBD1 (5 bases). Trimming shortened V by 0 bases and J by 9 bases, and 11 bases separated the two germline ends. The CDR3 runs 13 residues. Germline V lookup: CDR1 MNHEY, CDR2 SVGAGI.

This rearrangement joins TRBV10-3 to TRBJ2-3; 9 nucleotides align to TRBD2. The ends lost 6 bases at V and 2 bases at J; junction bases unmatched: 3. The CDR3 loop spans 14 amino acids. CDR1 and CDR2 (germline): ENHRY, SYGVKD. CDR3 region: CAIRLAGNTDTQYF. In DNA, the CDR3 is TGTGCCATCAGGCTAGCGGGAAACACAGATACGCAGTATTTT.

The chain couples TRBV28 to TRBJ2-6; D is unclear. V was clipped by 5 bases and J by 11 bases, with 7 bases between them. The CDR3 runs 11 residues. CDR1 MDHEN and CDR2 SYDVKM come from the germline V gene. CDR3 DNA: TGTGCCAGCAGTACCACTTACGTCCTGACTTTC. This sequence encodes CASSTTYVLTF.

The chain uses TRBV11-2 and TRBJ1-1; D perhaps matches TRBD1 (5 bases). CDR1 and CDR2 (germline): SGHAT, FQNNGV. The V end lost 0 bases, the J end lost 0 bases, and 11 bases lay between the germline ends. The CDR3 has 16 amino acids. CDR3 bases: TGTGCCAGCAGCTTAGACTCAGGGTTAGTGAACACTGAAGCTTTCTTT. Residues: CASSLDSGLVNTEAFF.

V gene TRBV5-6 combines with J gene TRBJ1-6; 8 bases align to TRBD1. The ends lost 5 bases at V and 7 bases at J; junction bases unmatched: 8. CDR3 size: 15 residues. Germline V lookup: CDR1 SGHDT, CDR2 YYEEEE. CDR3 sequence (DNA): TGTGCCAGCAGGGAACAGGGGGTCGTGAATTCACCCCTCCACTTT. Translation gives CASREQGVVNSPLHF.

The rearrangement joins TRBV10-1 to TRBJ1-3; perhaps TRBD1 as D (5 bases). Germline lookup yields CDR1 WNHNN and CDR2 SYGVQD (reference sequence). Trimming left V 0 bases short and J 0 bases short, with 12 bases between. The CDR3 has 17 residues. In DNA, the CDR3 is TGCGCCAGCAGTGAGTCGGTTACAGGTGCCTCTGGAAACACCATATATTTT. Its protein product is CASSESVTGASGNTIYF.

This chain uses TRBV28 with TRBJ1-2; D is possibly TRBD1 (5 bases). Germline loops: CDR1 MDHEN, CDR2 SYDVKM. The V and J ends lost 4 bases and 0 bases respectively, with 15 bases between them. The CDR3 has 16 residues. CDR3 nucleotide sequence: TGTGCCAGCAGTTCCAACAGGACACCATCTAACTATGGCTACACCTTC. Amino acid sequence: CASSSNRTPSNYGYTF.

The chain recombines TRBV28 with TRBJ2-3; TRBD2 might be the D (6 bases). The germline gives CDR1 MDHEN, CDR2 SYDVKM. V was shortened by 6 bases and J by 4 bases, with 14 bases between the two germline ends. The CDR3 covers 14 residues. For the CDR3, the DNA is TGTGCCAGCAGGTTAGCCGGGGGTGCAGATACGCAGTATTTT. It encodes CASRLAGGADTQYF.

Here the CDR3 reads CASSIAGQGRGEQFF. DNA for the CDR3: TGTGCCAGTAGTATAGCCGGACAGGGGAGGGGTGAGCAGTTCTTC. This chain links TRBV19 with TRBJ2-1; TRBD1 matches at 9 bases. The trim removed 1 base at V and 9 bases at J, leaving 7 bases unmatched. The germline gives CDR1 LNHDA, CDR2 SQIVND (reference sequence). The CDR3 has 15 residues. Looking up the rest from reference TRBV19 and TRBJ2-1 gives the full variable domain: DGGITQSPKYLFRKEGQNVTLSCEQNLNHDAMYWYRQDPGQGLRLIYYSQIVNDFQKGDIAEGYSVSREKKESFPLTVTSAQKNPTAFYLCASSIAGQGRGEQFFGPGTRLTVL.

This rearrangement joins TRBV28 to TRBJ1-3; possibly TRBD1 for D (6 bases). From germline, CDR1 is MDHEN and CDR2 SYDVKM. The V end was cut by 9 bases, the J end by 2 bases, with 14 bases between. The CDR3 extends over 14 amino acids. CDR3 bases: TGTGCCAGTAAGACAGGTTCGACTGGAAACACCATATATTTT. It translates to CASKTGSTGNTIYF.

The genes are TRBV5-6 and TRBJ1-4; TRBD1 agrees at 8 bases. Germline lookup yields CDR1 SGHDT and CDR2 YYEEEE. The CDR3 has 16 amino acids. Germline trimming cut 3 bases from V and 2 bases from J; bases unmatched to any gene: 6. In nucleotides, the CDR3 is TGTGCCAGCAGCTCTAACAGGGGGTCCACTAATGAAAAACTGTTTTTT. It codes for CASSSNRGSTNEKLFF.

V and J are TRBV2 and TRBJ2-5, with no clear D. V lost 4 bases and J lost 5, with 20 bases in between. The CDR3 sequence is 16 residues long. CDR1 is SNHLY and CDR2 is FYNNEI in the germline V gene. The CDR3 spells CASSALSFLSGETQYF. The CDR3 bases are TGTGCCAGCAGTGCACTTAGCTTCCTTAGTGGGGAGACCCAGTACTTC.

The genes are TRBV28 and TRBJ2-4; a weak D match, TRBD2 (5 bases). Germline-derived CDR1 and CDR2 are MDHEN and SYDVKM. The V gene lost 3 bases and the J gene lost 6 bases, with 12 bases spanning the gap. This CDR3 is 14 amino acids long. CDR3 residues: CASSLPLAGNIQYF. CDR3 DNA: TGTGCCAGCAGTTTGCCCCTAGCTGGAAACATTCAGTACTTC.

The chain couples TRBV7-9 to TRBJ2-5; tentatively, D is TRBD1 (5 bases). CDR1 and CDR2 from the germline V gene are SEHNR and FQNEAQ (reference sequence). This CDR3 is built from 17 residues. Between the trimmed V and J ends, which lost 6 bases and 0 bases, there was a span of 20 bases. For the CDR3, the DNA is TGTGCCAGCAGACAATGGCAGGGCGCAGCGTACCAAGAGACCCAGTACTTC. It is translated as CASRQWQGAAYQETQYF.

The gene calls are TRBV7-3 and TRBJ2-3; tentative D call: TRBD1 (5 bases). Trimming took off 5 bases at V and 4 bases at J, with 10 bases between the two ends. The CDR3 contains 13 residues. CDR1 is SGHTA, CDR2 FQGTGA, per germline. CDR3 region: CASSPQGSDTQYF. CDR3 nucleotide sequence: TGTGCCAGCAGCCCTCAGGGTTCAGATACGCAGTATTTT.

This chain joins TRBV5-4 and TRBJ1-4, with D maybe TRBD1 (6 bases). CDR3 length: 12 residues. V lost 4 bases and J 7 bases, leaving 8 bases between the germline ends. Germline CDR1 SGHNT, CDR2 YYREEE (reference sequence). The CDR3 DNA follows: TGTGCCAGCAGCACGGACAGTGAAAAACTGTTTTTT. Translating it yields CASSTDSEKLFF.

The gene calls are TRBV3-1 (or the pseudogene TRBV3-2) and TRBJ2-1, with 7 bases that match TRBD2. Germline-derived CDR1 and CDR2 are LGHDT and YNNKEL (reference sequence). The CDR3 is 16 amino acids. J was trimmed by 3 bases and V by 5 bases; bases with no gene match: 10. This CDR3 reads CASSDYGRGDYNEQFF. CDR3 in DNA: TGTGCCAGCAGCGACTATGGACGGGGGGACTACAATGAGCAGTTCTTC.

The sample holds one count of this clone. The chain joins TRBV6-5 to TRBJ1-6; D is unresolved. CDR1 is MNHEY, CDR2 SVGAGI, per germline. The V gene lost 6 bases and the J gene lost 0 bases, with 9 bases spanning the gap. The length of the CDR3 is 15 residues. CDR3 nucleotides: TGTGCCAGCAGGCTCGGTAGCTCCTATAATTCACCCCTCCACTTT. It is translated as CASRLGSSYNSPLHF.

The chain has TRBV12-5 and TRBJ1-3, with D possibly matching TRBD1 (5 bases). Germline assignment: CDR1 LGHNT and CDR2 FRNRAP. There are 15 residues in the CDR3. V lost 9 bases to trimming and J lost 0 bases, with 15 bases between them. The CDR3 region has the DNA TGTGCTAGAGGCGGGGACGTTTACTCTGGAAACACCATATATTTT. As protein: CARGGDVYSGNTIYF.

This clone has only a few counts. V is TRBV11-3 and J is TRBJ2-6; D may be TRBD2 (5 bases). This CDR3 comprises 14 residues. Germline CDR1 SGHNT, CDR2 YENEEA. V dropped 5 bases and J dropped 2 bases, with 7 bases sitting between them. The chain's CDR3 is CASSPGTGANVLTF. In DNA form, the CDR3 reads TGTGCCAGCAGCCCCGGGACTGGGGCCAACGTCCTGACTTTC.

CDR3 sequence: CASSRVGSGEQFF. The DNA of the CDR3 is TGTGCCAGCAGCCGAGTCGGTAGCGGTGAGCAGTTCTTC. V gene TRBV2 combines with J gene TRBJ2-1; a possible D gene is TRBD2 (6 bases). The germline V gene has CDR1 SNHLY and CDR2 FYNNEI. Trimming left V 6 bases short and J 9 bases short, with 15 bases between. The CDR3 runs 13 residues.

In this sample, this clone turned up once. The CDR3 loop reads CASSQDLNSPLHF. CDR3 sequence (DNA): TGTGCCAGCAGCCAAGACCTTAATTCACCCCTCCACTTT. The rearrangement uses TRBV3-1 (or the pseudogene TRBV3-2) and TRBJ1-6; D uncertain. CDR1 and CDR2 from the germline V gene are LGHDT and YNNKEL (reference sequence). The CDR3 is made up of 13 amino acids. Trimming took off 0 bases at V and 6 bases at J, with 3 bases between the two ends.